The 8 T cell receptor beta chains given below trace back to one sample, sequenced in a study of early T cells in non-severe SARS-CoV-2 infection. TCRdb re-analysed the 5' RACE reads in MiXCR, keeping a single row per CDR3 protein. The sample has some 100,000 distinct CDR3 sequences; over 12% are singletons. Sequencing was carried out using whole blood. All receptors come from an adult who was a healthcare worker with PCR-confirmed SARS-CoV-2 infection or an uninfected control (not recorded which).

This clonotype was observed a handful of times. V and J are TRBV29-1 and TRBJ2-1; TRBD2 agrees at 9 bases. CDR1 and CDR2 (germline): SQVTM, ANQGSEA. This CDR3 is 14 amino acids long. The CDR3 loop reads CSALVAGGRDEQFF. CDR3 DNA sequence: TGCAGTGCGTTAGTGGCGGGGGGGCGCGATGAGCAGTTCTTC.

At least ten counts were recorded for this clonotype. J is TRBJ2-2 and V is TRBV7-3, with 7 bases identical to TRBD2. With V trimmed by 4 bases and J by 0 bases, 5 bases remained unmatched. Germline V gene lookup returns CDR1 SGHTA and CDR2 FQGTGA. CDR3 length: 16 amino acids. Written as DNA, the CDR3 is TGTGCCAGCAGCTGGGAGCGGGGATCGAACACCGGGGAGCTGTTTTTT. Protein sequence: CASSWERGSNTGELFF.

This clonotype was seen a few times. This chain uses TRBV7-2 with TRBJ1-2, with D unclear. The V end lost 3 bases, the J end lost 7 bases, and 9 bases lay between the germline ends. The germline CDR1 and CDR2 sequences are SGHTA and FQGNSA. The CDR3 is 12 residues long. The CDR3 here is CASSFVAGGYTF. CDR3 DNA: TGTGCCAGCAGCTTTGTCGCCGGTGGCTACACCTTC. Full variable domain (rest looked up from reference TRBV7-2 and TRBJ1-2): GAGVSQSPSNKVTEKGKDVELRCDPISGHTALYWYRQSLGQGLEFLIYFQGNSAPDKSGLPSDRFSAERTGGSVSTLTIQRTQQEDSAVYLCASSFVAGGYTFGSGTRLTVV.

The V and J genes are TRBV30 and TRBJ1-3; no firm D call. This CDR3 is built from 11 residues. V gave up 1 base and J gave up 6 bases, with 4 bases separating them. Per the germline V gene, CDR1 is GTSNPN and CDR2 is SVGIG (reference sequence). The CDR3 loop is CAWSGVNTIYF. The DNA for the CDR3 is TGTGCCTGGAGTGGTGTAAACACCATATATTTT. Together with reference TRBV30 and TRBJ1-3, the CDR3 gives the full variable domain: SQTIHQWPATLVQPVGSPLSLECTVEGTSNPNLYWYRQAAGRGLQLLFYSVGIGQISSEVPQNLSASRPQDRQFILSSKKLLLSDSGFYLCAWSGVNTIYFGEGSWLTVV.

DNA of the CDR3: TGTGCCAGCAGTCCGGCGGGGATGAATAATTCACCCCTCCACTTT. This codes for CASSPAGMNNSPLHF. The chain uses TRBV27 and TRBJ1-6; D is unresolved. The CDR3 spans 15 residues. Per the germline V gene, CDR1 is MNHEY and CDR2 is SMNVEV (reference sequence). V lost 5 bases and J lost 5, with 13 bases in between.

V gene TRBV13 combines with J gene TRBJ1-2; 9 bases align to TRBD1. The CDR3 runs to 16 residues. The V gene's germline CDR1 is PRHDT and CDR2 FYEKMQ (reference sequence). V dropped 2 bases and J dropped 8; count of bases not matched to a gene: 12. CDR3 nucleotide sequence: TGTGCCAGCAGCTTACGCGGGACAGGGAGCTCTGAGGGCTACACCTTC. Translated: CASSLRGTGSSEGYTF.

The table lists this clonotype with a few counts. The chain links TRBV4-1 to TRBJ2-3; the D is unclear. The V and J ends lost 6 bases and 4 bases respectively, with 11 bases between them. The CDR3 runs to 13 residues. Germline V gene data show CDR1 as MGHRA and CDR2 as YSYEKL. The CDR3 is CASSNFAADTQYF. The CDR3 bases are TGCGCCAGCAGTAACTTTGCCGCAGATACGCAGTATTTT.

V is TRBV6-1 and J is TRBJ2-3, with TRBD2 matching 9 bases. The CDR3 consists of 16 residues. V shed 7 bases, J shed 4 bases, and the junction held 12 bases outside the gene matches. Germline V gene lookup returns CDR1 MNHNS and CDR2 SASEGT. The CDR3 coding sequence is TGTGCCAGCACCAGAGGGTTTAGCGGGGGCCCAGATACGCAGTATTTT. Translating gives CASTRGFSGGPDTQYF.